These 9 T cell receptor beta chains were all obtained from the same sample, sequenced in a study of control samples from healthy donors and cancer patients. Generated by immunoSEQ multiplex PCR, the TCRdb table keeps only in-frame clones and is missing some. The sample has approximately 72,000 clones; about 91% are singletons. Sequencing used blood. Source of these receptors: a man between 45 and 60 years old in good health.

The V call is TRBV5-1, the J call TRBJ2-5; D might be TRBD2 (5 bases). Per germline, CDR1 SGHRS and CDR2 YFSETQ. V lost 0 bases and J 5 bases, leaving 11 bases between the germline ends. The CDR3 runs to 14 residues. The CDR3 DNA follows: TGCGCCAGCAGCTTGGATTCTAGCTGGGAGACCCAGTACTTC. Translated: CASSLDSSWETQYF.

This chain connects TRBV11-3 to TRBJ1-2; D perhaps matches TRBD1 (5 bases). CDR3 length equals 13 residues. Germline CDR1 and CDR2: SGHNT and YENEEA. V lost 2 bases, J lost 8 bases, and 12 bases lay in between. CDR3 amino acids: CASSLQGSQGYTF. Here the CDR3 DNA reads TGTGCCAGCAGCTTACAGGGAAGTCAGGGCTACACCTTC.

The chain carries TRBV30 and TRBJ1-1; no definite D call. This CDR3 comprises 14 residues. CDR1 is GTSNPN, CDR2 SVGIG, per germline (reference sequence). Trimming took off 2 bases at V and 0 bases at J, with 10 bases between the two ends. CDR3 sequence (DNA): TGTGCCTGGAGTCAGGACCAAGTGAACACTGAAGCTTTCTTT. Protein: CAWSQDQVNTEAFF.

This clone was picked up one time. The CDR3: CASTPRQDFSPLHF. CDR3 DNA sequence: TGTGCCAGCACTCCTCGACAGGATTTTTCACCCCTCCACTTT. The chain links TRBV6-5 to TRBJ1-6; tentative D call: TRBD1 (6 bases). Germline CDR1 is MNHEY and CDR2 is SVGAGI. Trimming took 7 bases from V and 9 from J, leaving 16 bases between them. The CDR3 is 14 amino acids.

CDR3 bases: TGCAGCGTTCTAAACGGGACCCTTCACTATGGCTACACCTTC. Its translation: CSVLNGTLHYGYTF. The chain recombines TRBV29-1 with TRBJ1-2; tentative D call: TRBD1 (5 bases). This CDR3 has 14 residues. Trimming took 5 bases from V and 3 from J, leaving 16 bases between them. The germline CDR1 and CDR2 sequences are SQVTM and ANQGSEA. Full variable domain (remainder filled in from reference TRBV29-1 and TRBJ1-2): SAVISQKPSRDICQRGTSLTIQCQVDSQVTMMFWYRQQPGQSLTLIATANQGSEATYESGFVIDKFPISRPNLTFSTLTVSNMSPEDSSIYLCSVLNGTLHYGYTFGSGTRLTVV.

This rearrangement joins TRBV12-5 to TRBJ2-7; 7 positions match TRBD1. The V and J ends lost 0 bases and 4 bases, in that order; junction bases with no gene match: 9. This CDR3 spans 16 amino acids. The germline CDR1 and CDR2 sequences are LGHNT and FRNRAP. In DNA form, the CDR3 reads TGTGCTAGTGGTTTGGTACGGGACAGAGGCTTGTACGAGCAGTACTTC. Its translation is CASGLVRDRGLYEQYF.

The genes are TRBV30 and TRBJ1-5, with unresolved D. Germline V gene data show CDR1 as GTSNPN and CDR2 as SVGIG (reference sequence). The CDR3 length is 13 residues. V was pared by 5 bases and J by 3 bases, with 11 bases between. The CDR3 reads CAWESGSNQPQHF. The CDR3 DNA reads as TGTGCCTGGGAATCAGGCTCCAATCAGCCCCAGCATTTT.

The V call is TRBV3-1 (or the pseudogene TRBV3-2), the J call TRBJ1-3; TRBD1 might be the D (5 bases). CDR1 is LGHDT, CDR2 YNNKEL, per germline (reference sequence). With 4 bases removed from V and 9 bases from J, the gap between germline ends came to 19 bases. The CDR3 spans 15 residues. CDR3 sequence reads: CASSPPGGALGTIYF. In nucleotides, the CDR3 is TGTGCCAGCAGCCCCCCTGGCGGGGCGTTAGGCACCATATATTTT.

The chain carries TRBV7-2 and TRBJ2-7, with 7 nucleotides matching TRBD2. The CDR3 is 14 residues long. Germline loops: CDR1 SGHTA, CDR2 FQGNSA. J gave up 7 bases and V 5 bases, and 11 bases lay outside the gene matches. The CDR3 region has the DNA TGTGCCAGCAGCGCTACTAACCGGGGAGGGGAGCAGTACTTC. Encoded protein: CASSATNRGGEQYF.